Below, 24 T cell receptor beta chains from the same sample are listed, as sequenced in a study of shared clonotypes between healthy human individuals. Method: immunoSEQ multiplex PCR; TCRdb's copy keeps in-frame clones and lacks some. The sample contains roughly 600,000 clones, roughly 98% of which appear only once. Naivety among CD8 cells was defined by CD45RO negativity and positive CCR7 selection, thereby excluding terminally differentiated effector memory CD45RA+ cells. The source material was naive CD8+ T cells sorted from blood. The receptors come from a man aged 30 to 39 in good health.

The chain combines TRBV9 with TRBJ1-2; D not certain. Trimming stripped 0 bases from V and 8 bases from J, with 20 bases between. There are 16 residues in the CDR3. Per germline, CDR1 SGDLS and CDR2 YYNGEE. The CDR3 nucleotides are TGTGCCAGCAGCGTAGACGGTTGGGCAGGTCCCGAGGGCTACACCTTC. Its protein is CASSVDGWAGPEGYTF.

The chain links TRBV6-1 to TRBJ1-1; D gene uncertain. This CDR3 has 11 residues. The V end was cut by 3 bases, the J end by 1 base, with 0 bases between. Germline CDR1 is MNHNS and CDR2 is SASEGT. The chain's CDR3 is CASSENTEAFF. The CDR3 nucleotides read TGTGCCAGCAGTGAGAACACTGAAGCTTTCTTT.

The V call is TRBV9, the J call TRBJ1-5, with unresolved D. Germline V lookup: CDR1 SGDLS, CDR2 YYNGEE. Trimming took 3 bases from V and 0 from J, leaving 4 bases between them. CDR3 length: 13 amino acids. The CDR3 sequence: CASSAGSNQPQHF. In nucleotides, the CDR3 is TGTGCCAGCAGCGCCGGTAGCAATCAGCCCCAGCATTTT.

The chain employs TRBV10-2 and TRBJ2-7, with TRBD1 matching 8 bases. This CDR3 comprises 13 residues. CDR1 WSHSY and CDR2 SAAADI come from the germline V gene. With 10 bases clipped from V and 3 bases from J, the junction kept 8 bases outside the gene matches. The CDR3 sequence is CAIQTGVGYEQYF. Here the CDR3 DNA reads TGCGCCATCCAGACAGGGGTTGGCTACGAGCAGTACTTC.

The chain combines TRBV4-1 with TRBJ2-5, with 8 bases fitting TRBD2. Per the germline V gene, CDR1 is MGHRA and CDR2 is YSYEKL. V shed 1 base, J shed 4 bases, and the junction held 14 bases outside the gene matches. The CDR3 length is 18 residues. In nucleotides, the CDR3 is TGCGCCAGCAGCCAAGGGAACACACCTAGCGGGCCATCAGAGACCCAGTACTTC. This encodes CASSQGNTPSGPSETQYF.

The CDR3 region has the DNA TGTGCCAGTCCGGGACTACACTACAATGAGCAGTTCTTC. This encodes CASPGLHYNEQFF. The chain uses TRBV7-9 and TRBJ2-1, with TRBD2 matching 7 bases. Germline V gene lookup returns CDR1 SEHNR and CDR2 FQNEAQ (reference sequence). This CDR3 comprises 13 residues. Germline trimming cut 9 bases from V and 3 bases from J; bases unmatched to any gene: 5.

The chain employs TRBV7-6 and TRBJ2-2, with 10 nucleotides matching TRBD1. Per the germline V gene, CDR1 is SGHVS and CDR2 is FNYEAQ. V shed 4 bases, J shed 6 bases, and the junction held 11 bases outside the gene matches. The CDR3 consists of 17 residues. The CDR3 protein is CASSSEAGTGDPGELFF. The DNA for the CDR3 is TGTGCCAGCAGCTCCGAGGCCGGGACAGGGGACCCCGGGGAGCTGTTTTTT.

In regard to this clone: Other nucleotide sequences in the sample specify the same CDR3. The CDR3 loop is CASTLGQGNTEAFF. DNA for the CDR3: TGTGCCAGCACTTTAGGACAGGGGAACACTGAAGCTTTCTTT. The J gene is TRBJ1-1, the V gene TRBV6-5, with 8 bases lining up with TRBD1. The CDR3 has 14 residues. With 7 bases clipped from V and 1 base from J, the junction kept 5 bases outside the gene matches. Germline CDR1 is MNHEY and CDR2 is SVGAGI.

The rearrangement links TRBV7-9 to TRBJ2-7; D may be TRBD1 (5 bases). The CDR3 totals 13 residues. V gave up 5 bases and J gave up 1 base, with 9 bases separating them. CDR1 and CDR2 from the germline V gene are SEHNR and FQNEAQ (reference sequence). DNA of the CDR3: TGTGCCAGCAGCCCCAGGGTTTCCTACGAGCAGTACTTC. It yields the protein CASSPRVSYEQYF.

The chain links TRBV5-1 to TRBJ2-1; the D is unclear. Germline V gene data show CDR1 as SGHRS and CDR2 as YFSETQ. The ends were cut back, 4 bases at V and 0 bases at J, with 11 bases in the middle. This CDR3 region has 15 residues. The CDR3 sequence: CASSEDQSSYNEQFF. In DNA form, the CDR3 reads TGCGCCAGCAGCGAGGACCAGAGCTCCTACAATGAGCAGTTCTTC. The whole variable domain, remainder taken from reference TRBV5-1 and TRBJ2-1, is KAGVTQTPRYLIKTRGQQVTLSCSPISGHRSVSWYQQTPGQGLQFLFEYFSETQRNKGNFPGRFSGRQFSNSRSEMNVSTLELGDSALYLCASSEDQSSYNEQFFGPGTRLTVL.

The chain employs TRBV27 and TRBJ1-2; D remains ambiguous. Trimming removed 6 bases at V and 4 bases at J, with 12 bases between. The CDR3 loop spans 13 amino acids. Germline CDR1 reads MNHEY; CDR2 reads SMNVEV (reference sequence). DNA of the CDR3: TGTGCCAGCAGCCTGAGGGCAGGCTATGGCTACACCTTC. Translated, it gives CASSLRAGYGYTF.

The chain couples TRBV7-2 to TRBJ2-7, with TRBD1 matching 7 bases. V trimming: 5 bases; J trimming: 2 bases; junction bases outside the gene matches: 3. Germline-derived CDR1 and CDR2 are SGHTA and FQGNSA. The CDR3 runs 13 residues. This CDR3 is CASSADRAYEQYF. CDR3 nucleotides: TGTGCCAGCAGCGCTGACAGGGCCTACGAGCAGTACTTC.

The chain joins TRBV25-1 to TRBJ2-1; either TRBD1 or TRBD2 may supply D (5 bases each). Deletions cut 8 bases from V and 3 bases from J, with 14 bases between. The CDR3 extends over 14 amino acids. From germline, CDR1 is MGHDK and CDR2 SYGVNS. This chain's CDR3 is CASSTGPNYNEQFF. In DNA form, the CDR3 reads TGTGCCAGCTCCACGGGACCTAACTACAATGAGCAGTTCTTC.

J is TRBJ1-1 and V is TRBV19; TRBD1 matches at 12 bases. The J segment lost 3 bases and the V segment lost 9 bases, leaving 8 bases of the junction unmatched. Germline V gene sequence: CDR1 LNHDA, CDR2 SQIVND (reference sequence). The CDR3 has 15 residues. The CDR3 is CARIGTGGRDTEAFF. DNA for the CDR3: TGTGCCAGGATTGGGACAGGGGGCCGGGACACTGAAGCTTTCTTT.

The J gene is TRBJ2-1, the V gene TRBV7-9, with TRBD2 as a possible D gene (6 bases). The CDR3 contains 15 residues. V gave up 5 bases and J gave up 0 bases, with 11 bases separating them. Germline-derived CDR1 and CDR2 are SEHNR and FQNEAQ (reference sequence). The CDR3 loop is CASSHRESSYNEQFF. The DNA of the CDR3 is TGTGCCAGCAGCCATCGGGAGAGCTCCTACAATGAGCAGTTCTTC.

This clone was recorded once. The CDR3 loop is CSVDRTGGNEQFF. CDR3 in DNA: TGCAGCGTTGATCGGACAGGGGGAAATGAGCAGTTCTTC. The V call is TRBV29-1, the J call TRBJ2-1, with 10 bases fitting TRBD1. Germline CDR1 is SQVTM and CDR2 is ANQGSEA. CDR3 length: 13 residues. V was pared by 3 bases and J by 7 bases, with 3 bases of the junction left unmatched.

The chain uses TRBV15 and TRBJ2-3; D remains ambiguous. The CDR3 runs 15 residues. V dropped 3 bases and J dropped 4 bases, with 14 bases sitting between them. Germline loops: CDR1 LNHNV, CDR2 YYDKDF (reference sequence). The CDR3 DNA is TGTGCCACCAGCAGTTCACCGGATACGGCAGATACGCAGTATTTT. Translating gives CATSSSPDTADTQYF.

The V call is TRBV10-3, the J call TRBJ2-3; D unclear. CDR3 size: 12 residues. The ends were cut back, 2 bases at V and 5 bases at J, with 5 bases in the middle. Germline V gives CDR1 ENHRY, CDR2 SYGVKD. The CDR3: CAISEAKDTQYF. The CDR3 DNA reads as TGTGCCATCAGTGAGGCGAAAGATACGCAGTATTTT.

V usage is TRBV10-2 and J usage is TRBJ2-4; maybe TRBD2 (6 bases). V lost 2 bases and J lost 3, with 11 bases in between. The V gene's germline CDR1 is WSHSY and CDR2 SAAADI. This CDR3 is 15 amino acids long. Here the CDR3 reads CASSEGREDKNIQYF. CDR3 nucleotides: TGCGCCAGCAGTGAGGGCAGGGAGGACAAAAACATTCAGTACTTC.

This clone was recorded once. The rearrangement joins TRBV7-2 to TRBJ2-3, with D maybe TRBD2 (5 bases). V was clipped by 5 bases and J by 4 bases, with 13 bases between them. Germline CDR1 is SGHTA and CDR2 is FQGNSA. CDR3 length: 14 amino acids. This CDR3 is CASSGSPRADTQYF. For the CDR3, the DNA is TGTGCCAGCAGCGGCAGCCCGCGGGCAGATACGCAGTATTTT.

The gene calls are TRBV7-8 and TRBJ2-2, with 8 bases that match TRBD1. Germline CDR1 SGHVS, CDR2 FQNEAQ. The CDR3 runs to 16 residues. V was pared by 5 bases and J by 4 bases, with 9 bases of the junction left unmatched. This CDR3 is CASSRPGGTATGELFF. Here the CDR3 DNA reads TGTGCCAGCAGCCGCCCAGGGGGCACCGCCACCGGGGAGCTGTTTTTT. Filled out from reference TRBV7-8 and TRBJ2-2, the complete variable domain reads GAGVSQSPRYKVAKRGQDVALRCDPISGHVSLFWYQQALGQGPEFLTYFQNEAQLDKSGLPSDRFFAERPEGSVSTLKIQRTQQEDSAVYLCASSRPGGTATGELFFGEGSRLTVL.

Comments on this clone: A junction end diverges from the germline sequence, so it may reflect a read error. This rearrangement joins TRBV7-7 to TRBJ2-7, with a possible D match to TRBD1 (6 bases). Germline loops: CDR1 SSHAT, CDR2 FNYEAQ (reference sequence). The CDR3 is 13 amino acids. CDR3: CASSLAQGNEQYF. CDR3 nucleotides: TGTGCTAGCAGCTTAGCGCAGGGGAACGAGCAGTACTTC.

The rearrangement links TRBV7-2 to TRBJ1-4; 11 bases line up with TRBD1. J lost 6 bases, V lost 1 base, and 4 bases had no gene match. The germline CDR1 and CDR2 sequences are SGHTA and FQGNSA. The CDR3 consists of 16 residues. The CDR3 sequence is CASSLGGQGAYEKLFF. As DNA, the CDR3 is TGTGCCAGCAGCTTAGGAGGACAGGGGGCGTATGAAAAACTGTTTTTT.

The chain joins TRBV9 to TRBJ1-3; D is possibly TRBD1 (5 bases). Trimming took off 3 bases at V and 0 bases at J, with 10 bases between the two ends. Germline V CDR1 and CDR2: SGDLS, YYNGEE. There are 15 residues in the CDR3. CDR3 in DNA: TGTGCCAGCAGCGCCTGGGGGAGCTCTGGAAACACCATATATTTT. This encodes CASSAWGSSGNTIYF.